At least ten counts were recorded for the clone carrying this T cell receptor (beta chain). What it binds is unknown. Researchers took RNA transcripts and amplified the TCR beta CDR3 regions from them. A set of HTBI primers served as the primers for a first-round RT-PCR of the TCR CDR3. TCRdb independently ran MiXCR on the multiplex PCR reads; one entry per CDR3 protein. The table includes 500,000 to 750,000 distinct CDR3 sequences, 13% to 15% detected once. The source of the sample is a study of T cells in Graves' hyperthyroidism and ophthalmopathy. The CDR3 spans 14 residues. CDR1 SGHTA and CDR2 FQGNSA come from the germline V gene. V dropped 4 bases and J dropped 2 bases, with 12 bases sitting between them. Broader study findings: A 13 V-J model separated ophthalmopathy from stable hyperthyroidism.

The rearrangement links TRBV7-2 to TRBJ2-7, with D perhaps TRBD1 or TRBD2 (5 bases each). Sequenced sample: blood. This TCR was recovered from a woman younger than 35 with Graves' ophthalmopathy. As DNA, the CDR3 is TGTGCCAGCAGCTCCGGGACCACCGCCTACGAGCAGTACTTC. Translating gives CASSSGTTAYEQYF.